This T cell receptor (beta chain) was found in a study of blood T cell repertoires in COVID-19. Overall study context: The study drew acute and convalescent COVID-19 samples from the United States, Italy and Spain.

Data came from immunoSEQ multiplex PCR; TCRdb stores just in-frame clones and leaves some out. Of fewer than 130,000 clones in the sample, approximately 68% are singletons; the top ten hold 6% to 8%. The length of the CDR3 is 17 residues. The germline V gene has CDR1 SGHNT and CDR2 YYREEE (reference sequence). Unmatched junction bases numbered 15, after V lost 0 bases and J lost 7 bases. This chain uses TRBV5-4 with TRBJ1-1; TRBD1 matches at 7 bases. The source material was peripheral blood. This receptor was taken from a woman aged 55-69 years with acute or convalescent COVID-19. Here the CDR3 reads CASSLGAPGTVLGEAFF. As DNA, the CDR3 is TGTGCCAGCAGCTTGGGTGCGCCGGGGACAGTTCTTGGTGAAGCTTTCTTT. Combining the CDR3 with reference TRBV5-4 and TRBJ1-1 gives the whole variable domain ETGVTQSPTHLIKTRGQQVTLRCSSQSGHNTVSWYQQALGQGPQFIFQYYREEENGRGNFPPRFSGLQFPNYSSELNVNALELDDSALYLCASSLGAPGTVLGEAFFGQGTRLTVV.